What follows describes a single T cell receptor beta chain. What antigen it recognizes has not been identified. Base qualities are not at hand, and no much larger clone is one base apart. The sample is drawn from a study of cytomegalovirus exposure and HLA in healthy donors (dated by TCRdb to 2016 to 2017). Background on the whole study: An earlier analysis of a few hundred of the donors reported approximately 280 Gb of sequence data and 117 million unique TCR beta sequences obtained from approximately 180 million T cells. A separate validation cohort of about 110 different subjects was used in addition to the roughly 640-subject first cohort. On average, over 200,000 unique TCR beta nucleotide sequences were sequenced per donor among 398 genotyped donors of the cohort, with 15% to 20% of those sequences being non-productive. The aim of the study was to test whether cataloging public T cell receptors could identify signatures of past pathogen exposure. Roughly 300 gigabases of sequencing data and 70 million to 85 million unique TCR sequences were included in an early release covering several hundred HLA-typed donors. Using immunosequencing, the study profiled T cell repertoires from about 620 subjects and related those repertoires to cytomegalovirus serostatus. To decide whether each TCR beta V gene segment behaved as functional or pseudogenic, an earlier analysis of several hundred of the donors relied on high-throughput TCR beta sequencing. Typing coverage varied by locus: roughly 629-640 donors for A, B, C, DRB1 and DQB1; around 560 for DQA1; some 610 for DPA1; some 470 for DPB1. A later genetic analysis took genome-wide SNP genotypes for about 55% of the roughly 700 donors and used that subset as a discovery cohort. Of the 300 to 450 genotyped donors, 81% fell in the genetic ancestry cluster associated with self-reported Caucasian donors. HLA typing covered class I and class II loci at four-digit resolution. High-throughput TCR immunosequencing, statistical association of individual TCRs with disease status, and machine learning were combined to predict cytomegalovirus infection status. Every discovery cohort repertoire had been produced on one sequencing platform. A later analysis re-analyzed previously published TCR beta repertoires from about 730 donors and added high-resolution HLA genotyping to study TCR occurrence patterns. Donor age, sex, ethnicity and CMV serostatus were compiled together with the repertoire data. A few DR-DQ haplotypes were treated as single units for association and clustering because of strong linkage in the cohort. The later analysis used no new phenotypic data to find candidate immune exposures, relying instead on TCR beta sequences and their occurrence across donors. What the research found in general, with its limitations: According to the authors, the approach could potentially be generalized to other disease states and immunological phenotypes. This cohort had only TCR beta chains sequenced, and the lack of alpha or paired-chain data limited which features could be detected. A cluster of highly shared sequence variants was judged likely to represent a technical artifact of the sequencing pipeline. About 15 rarely observed V segments, including chromosome 9 orphons, were excluded from the earlier analysis of approximately 600 of the donors because counts were too low. Immune exposure information for the cohort was limited to CMV serostatus. Compared with the roughly 720-donor mean, donors in an Asian-associated ancestry cluster had fewer N-insertions in productive TCRs, according to a later genetic analysis. In a later analysis, around 17,000 TCR beta sequences were associated with specific HLA alleles at a false discovery rate of 0.05. Correlated functional status among segregating V segments might be attributable to linkage disequilibrium, but an unknown experimental factor could not be ruled out. The 87-base-pair reads could not distinguish some IMGT-functional V segments, including TRBV6-2 and TRBV6-3, so those segments were excluded. Broadly in line with IMGT annotations, most TCR beta V segments showed up in productive rearrangements about 90% or about 30% of the time in an earlier analysis of about 500 of the donors. A later genetic analysis associated a missense DCLRE1C variant with V-gene and J-gene trimming of TCR beta chains, and an independent cohort replicated the association. While some public TCRs were present in many individuals, most TCR sequences turned up only very rarely across donors. Because HLA typing was missing for some donors at each locus, association tests included only the typed subset. When HLA alleles, especially DR and DQ, strongly co-occurred, TCR associations were difficult to assign to individual alleles. In a later analysis, TCR association rates were found to vary across HLA loci, with the most associated TCRs seen for DRB1 alleles and the fewest for HLA-C alleles. According to a later analysis, parvovirus B19, influenza, CMV and Epstein-Barr virus appeared linked to several top co-occurrence clusters. Compared with equally common non-associated chains, HLA-associated TCR beta chains in a later analysis were more clonally expanded and had lower generation probabilities. According to a later analysis, most CMV-associated TCR beta chains appeared to be HLA-restricted, and the HLA associations seemed to be driven largely by CMV exposure. A total of 150 to 200 TCR beta chains were listed by the study as associated with cytomegalovirus. A further reported finding was that TCR beta sequences accurately predicted the HLA-A and HLA-B alleles for most subjects in the first cohort. The classifier was reported to diagnose cytomegalovirus status with high specificity and sensitivity in both the original cohort and the validation cohort. Three of the identified cytomegalovirus-associated TCR beta chains were confirmed in vitro to be specific for cytomegalovirus antigens. The presence/absence analyses assumed that sequencing depth was roughly uniform across donors, and that assumption may not be true.

CDR3 length: 16 amino acids, cysteine to phenylalanine. The CDR3 DNA has 48 bases and is translated from base 1. After removal of 1 base from V and 6 bases from J, the junction retains 12 bases not matched to a gene. CDR1 and CDR2, looked up from the germline V gene, are SGHDT and YYEEEE. The cohort consisted of approximately 690 healthy bone marrow donors. All cohort members were sampled while nominally healthy, although unrecorded immune exposures were likely present. The donor tested CMV seronegative and was one of the 352 seronegative cohort members. Each donor provided a peripheral blood sample, and peripheral blood mononuclear cells were used for TCR beta sequencing. Genomic DNA was extracted from the blood cell samples with the Qiagen DNeasy Blood Extraction Kit. Library creation used the immunoSEQ multiplex PCR assay. For the multiplex PCR, a mixture combining 60 forward primers for TCR Vbeta segments and 13 reverse primers for TCR Jbeta segments was used. Amplification of the CDR3 region of rearranged TCR beta genes was performed with a multiplex PCR assay on genomic DNA. The amplified TCR beta libraries were sequenced on the Illumina HiSeq System as 87-base-pair reads. In the paper's pipeline: A later analysis counted about 76 million unique TCR beta chains across the approximately 700 repertoires, and around 12 million of these chains were shared by at least two donors. Raw reads were error-corrected and collapsed into unique sequences with a nearest-neighbor algorithm that merged closely related sequences to remove PCR and sequencing errors. CDR3 sequences were aligned to IMGT reference sequences to assign V, D and J gene segments. Each retained sequence needed at least a six-nucleotide match to both a V gene segment and a J gene segment. A rearrangement counted as productive if the CDR3 had no stop codons and remained in frame with V and J, and every other rearrangement counted as non-productive. Following IMGT convention, CDR3 was defined as the stretch from the second conserved V-encoded cysteine up to the conserved J-encoded phenylalanine. The earlier analysis of about 610 of the donors excluded sequences that lacked an unambiguous match to a single V gene segment. An earlier analysis of several hundred of the donors called V segments functional above 56.7% productive rearrangements and segregating when the between-donor standard deviation exceeded 5%. To diagnose cytomegalovirus status from the catalog of TCR beta chain sequences, a statistical classification framework was built. A later analysis assigned V and J genes by comparing TCR nucleotide sequences with IMGT/GENE-DB human TR gene sequences. Using the TCRdist pipeline, a later analysis assigned CDR3 sequences along with most-parsimonious VDJ recombination scenarios. A later analysis defined each TCR beta chain by its CDR3 amino acid sequence plus V-gene family, and excluded reads lacking a unique V-gene family. A later analysis removed 550 to 650 highly shared, low-generation-probability nucleotide sequences to deal with suspected cross-contamination and a sequencing artifact. In a later analysis, a clonal expansion index was calculated for each public chain from normalized within-repertoire ranks of inferred template counts. A later analysis computed generation probabilities with a VDJ recombination model fitted to out-of-frame rearrangements, and checked the results against IGoR. In a later analysis, TCR-TCR, TCR-HLA and TCR-CMV co-occurrence was scored with hypergeometric tests, and a repertoire-size bias correction was applied to TCR pairs. To estimate false discovery rates, a later analysis permuted the HLA or CMV assignments 20 times. In a later analysis, co-occurring TCRs were grouped using DBSCAN, and TCRdist sequence similarity was added for clustering within HLA-allele-positive subsets. For co-occurrence clustering, repertoires with fewer than 30,000 or more than 120,000 public chains were excluded, along with five repertoires with anomalous nucleotide sharing. As stored in TCRdb, this immuneACCESS dataset retains in-frame rearrangements with V and J assigned. A fraction of the clones does not appear; measured against another copy, unresolved V genes explain less than half of the discrepancy, and the remainder lacks a known reason. That table furnishes V, J and clone size, whereas the DNA furnished D and trimming. This sample has 80,000 to 100,000 clones in its table, and more than 60% of those were observed once. About 2.5% of the sample belongs to the ten largest clones.

This clonotype originated in a man between 45 and 60 years old in good health and CMV-seronegative. The chain joins TRBV5-6 to TRBJ1-1, with 7 bases in between that match TRBD1. Material for sequencing was PBMCs. The nucleotide sequence reads as follows: TGTGCCAGCAGCTTGCACGGGGCAGGGGGAGGAGCTGAAGCTTTCTTT. This sequence encodes CASSLHGAGGGAEAFF.